Listed below are T cell receptor beta chains from one sample, sequenced in a study of T cell responses to AZD1222 COVID-19 vaccine. This table comes from immunoSEQ multiplex PCR, and its TCRdb copy is limited to in-frame clones, with some not included. The table includes about 110,000 clones, about 80% detected once. Sequenced material: peripheral blood, taken on day 0 of AZD1222 vaccination. Every receptor here comes from an adult in good health. The CDR3 runs from the conserved cysteine through the conserved F or W. Fields, in order: CDR3 DNA, CDR3 protein, J gene, V gene, D gene, clone size. A D gene is named only where the DNA matches it firmly. Size tells how often a clone was seen (once, few, many) or the class of an expanded clone, and some rows leave it out.

TGTGCCAGTAGTATGGGCCTGACAGCTAACTATGGCTACACCTTC | CASSMGLTANYGYTF | TRBJ1-2 | TRBV19 | - | -
TGTGCCAGCAGCTCGAACTTAAACACTGAAGCTTTCTTT | CASSSNLNTEAFF | TRBJ1-1 | TRBV11-3 | - | -
TGTGCCAGCTTCCTTCCTTGGGGACAGGTCTTAGGTTTACAGCCCCAGCATTTT | CASFLPWGQVLGLQPQHF | TRBJ1-5 | TRBV27 | TRBD1 | few
TGTGCCAGCAGCAGTACTACTACCGGGGAGCTGTTTTTT | CASSSTTTGELFF | TRBJ2-2 | TRBV5-4 | - | -
TGTGCCAGCAGTTCCATGGTAACGGAGCTCACCGGGGAGCTGTTTTTT | CASSSMVTELTGELFF | TRBJ2-2 | TRBV28 | - | few
TGTGCCAGCAGTTCGTCCGGGACAGGGGATGACGAGCAGTACTTC | CASSSSGTGDDEQYF | TRBJ2-7 | TRBV6-6 | TRBD1 | -
TGTGCCACCAGTGAATGGGGGACAGGGATCCCAGAGACCCAGTACTTC | CATSEWGTGIPETQYF | TRBJ2-5 | TRBV24-1 | TRBD1 | -
TGTGCCAGCAGCCAAGATTGTTTAGAGGGGATTTGTCAGCCCCAGCATTTT | CASSQDCLEGICQPQHF | TRBJ1-5 | TRBV4-2 | - | -
TGTGCCAGCAGCTTTTGGACTAGCGGGGGGTCGTACCAAGAGACCCAGTACTTC | CASSFWTSGGSYQETQYF | TRBJ2-5 | TRBV7-6 | TRBD2 | -
TGCAGCGCCTGGACAGGGGACTCCTACGAGCAGTACTTC | CSAWTGDSYEQYF | TRBJ2-7 | TRBV29-1 | TRBD1 | -
TGTGCCAGCTTCAGGGAGGTCTATGGCTACACCTTC | CASFREVYGYTF | TRBJ1-2 | TRBV12-3/TRBV12-4 | - | once
TGTGCCAGCAGCTTAACCTTCTACGAGCAGTACTTC | CASSLTFYEQYF | TRBJ2-7 | TRBV7-2 | - | -
TGTGCCAGCAGTCTCTCGGCGCCTTATAATTCACCCCTCCACTTT | CASSLSAPYNSPLHF | TRBJ1-6 | TRBV6-5 | - | few